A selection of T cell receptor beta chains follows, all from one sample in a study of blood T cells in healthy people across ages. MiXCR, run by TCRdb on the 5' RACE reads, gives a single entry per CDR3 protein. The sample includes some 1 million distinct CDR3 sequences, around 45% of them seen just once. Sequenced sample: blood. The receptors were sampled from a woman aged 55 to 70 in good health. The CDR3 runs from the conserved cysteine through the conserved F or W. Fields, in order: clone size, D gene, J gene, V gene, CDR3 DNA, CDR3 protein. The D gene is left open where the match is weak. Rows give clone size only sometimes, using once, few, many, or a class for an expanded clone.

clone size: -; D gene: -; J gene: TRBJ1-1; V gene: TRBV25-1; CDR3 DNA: TGTGCCAGCGCAGAGGGCCTGGGGGCTCTCGCTTTCTTT; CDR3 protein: CASAEGLGALAFF
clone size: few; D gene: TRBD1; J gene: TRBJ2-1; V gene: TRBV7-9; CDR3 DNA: TGTGCCAGCAGCCACGACAGGGGTGGAAATGAGCAGTTCTTC; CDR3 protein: CASSHDRGGNEQFF
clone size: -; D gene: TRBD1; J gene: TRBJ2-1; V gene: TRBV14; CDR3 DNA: TGTGCCAGCAGCCGTGGGACAGGGGGCGGATACAATGAGCAGTTCTTC; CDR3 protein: CASSRGTGGGYNEQFF
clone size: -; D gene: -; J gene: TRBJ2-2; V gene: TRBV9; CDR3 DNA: TGTGCCAGCAGCGCGAGGGCCCAAGTGACCGGGGAGCTGTTTTTT; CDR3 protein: CASSARAQVTGELFF
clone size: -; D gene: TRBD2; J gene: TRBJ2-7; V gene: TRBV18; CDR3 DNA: TGTGCCAGCTCACCATCGAGAAGCGGGGTCTACGAGCAGTACTTC; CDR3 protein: CASSPSRSGVYEQYF
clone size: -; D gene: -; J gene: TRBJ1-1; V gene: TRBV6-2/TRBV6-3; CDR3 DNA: TGTGCCAGCAGTTCGGACGGTGGTGACCCTGAAGCTTTCTTT; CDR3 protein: CASSSDGGDPEAFF
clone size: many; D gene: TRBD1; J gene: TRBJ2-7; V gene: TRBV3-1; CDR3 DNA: TGTGCCAGCACCGGGACAGGCAGTTCCTACGAGCAGTACTTC; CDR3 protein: CASTGTGSSYEQYF
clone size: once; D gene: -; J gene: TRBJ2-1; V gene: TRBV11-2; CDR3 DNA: TGTGCCAGCAGCCGAGAGGGGGGAGTACGATACAATGAGCAGTTCTTC; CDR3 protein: CASSREGGVRYNEQFF
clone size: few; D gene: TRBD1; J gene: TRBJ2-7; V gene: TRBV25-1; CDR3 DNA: TGTGCCAGCAGTGACTGGGACAGTCCCTACGAGCAGTACTTC; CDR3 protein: CASSDWDSPYEQYF
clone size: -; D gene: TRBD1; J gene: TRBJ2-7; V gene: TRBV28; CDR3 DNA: TGTGCCAGCAGGGGGACAGGGGACTCTACCTACGAGCAGTACTTC; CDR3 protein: CASRGTGDSTYEQYF
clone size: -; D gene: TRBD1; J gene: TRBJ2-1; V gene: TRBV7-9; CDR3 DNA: TGTGCCAGCAGCTTAGCCACAGGGGACAATGAGCCGTTCTTC; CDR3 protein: CASSLATGDNEPFF
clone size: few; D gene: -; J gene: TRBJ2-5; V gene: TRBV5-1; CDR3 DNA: TGCGCCAGCAGTTTGGGGGGATGGAGGCAAGAGACCCAGTACTTC; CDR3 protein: CASSLGGWRQETQYF
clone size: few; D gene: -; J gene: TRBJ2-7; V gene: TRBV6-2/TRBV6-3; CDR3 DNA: TGTGCCACCGGAGGAGTGGCTCCCTACGAGCAGTACTTC; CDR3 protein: CATGGVAPYEQYF
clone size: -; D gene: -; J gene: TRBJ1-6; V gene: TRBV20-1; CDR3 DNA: TGCAGTGCTAGAGATAGGGTAGTGGGGGGAAGAGGGTCACCCCTCCACTTT; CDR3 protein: CSARDRVVGGRGSPLHF
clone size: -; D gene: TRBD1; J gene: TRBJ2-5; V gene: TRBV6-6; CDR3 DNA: TGTGTCAGCAGTTACCAGACAGGGTGGCCTGAAGAGACCCAGTACTTC; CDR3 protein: CVSSYQTGWPEETQYF
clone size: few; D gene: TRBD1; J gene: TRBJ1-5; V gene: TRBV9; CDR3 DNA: TGTGCCAGCAGCGTAGCAGGGGGCGGTCAGCCCCAGCATTTT; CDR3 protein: CASSVAGGGQPQHF
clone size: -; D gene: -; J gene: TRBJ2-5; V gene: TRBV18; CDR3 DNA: TGTGCCAGCTCACCACTCGGGCGGGGCCAAGAGACCCAGTACTTC; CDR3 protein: CASSPLGRGQETQYF
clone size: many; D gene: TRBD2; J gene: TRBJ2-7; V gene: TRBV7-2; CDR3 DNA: TGTGCCAGCAGCCCTACTAGCGGGACCTACGAGCAGTACTTC; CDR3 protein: CASSPTSGTYEQYF
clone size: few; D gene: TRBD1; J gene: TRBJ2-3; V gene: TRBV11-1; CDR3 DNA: TGTGCCAGCAGCTTAGAAGGGGGCGCAGATACGCAGTATTTT; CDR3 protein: CASSLEGGADTQYF
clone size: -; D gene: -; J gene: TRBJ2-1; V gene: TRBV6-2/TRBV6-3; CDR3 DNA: TGTGCCAGCAGTTACTCTTGGTCTAGCAACAATGAGCAGTTCTTC; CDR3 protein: CASSYSWSSNNEQFF
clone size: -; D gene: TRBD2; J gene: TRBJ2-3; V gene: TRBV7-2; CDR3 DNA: TGTGCCAGCAGCTTAGTCCCCCTAGCGGGGGGTACGCAGTATTTT; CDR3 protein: CASSLVPLAGGTQYF
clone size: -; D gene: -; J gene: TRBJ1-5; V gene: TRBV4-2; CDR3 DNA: TGTGCCAGCAGCCTTCCGTCTCAGCCCCAGCATTTT; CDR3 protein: CASSLPSQPQHF
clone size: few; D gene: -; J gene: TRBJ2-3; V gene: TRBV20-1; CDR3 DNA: TGCAGTGCTCCCACTAAGAAAGATACGCAGTATTTT; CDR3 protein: CSAPTKKDTQYF
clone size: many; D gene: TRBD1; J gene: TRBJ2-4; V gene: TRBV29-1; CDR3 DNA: TGCAGCGTTGGGCCAGGGGGCCCAGGGATTCAGTACTTC; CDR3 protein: CSVGPGGPGIQYF
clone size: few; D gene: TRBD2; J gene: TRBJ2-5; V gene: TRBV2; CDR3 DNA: TGTGCCAGTACCAGGGTCCTGGGCGGGAGGCAAGAGACCCAGTACTTC; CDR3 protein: CASTRVLGGRQETQYF
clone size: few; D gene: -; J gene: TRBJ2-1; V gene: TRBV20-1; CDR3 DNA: TGCAGTGCTAGAACGGGGGCGCGGAATGAGCAGTTCTTC; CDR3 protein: CSARTGARNEQFF
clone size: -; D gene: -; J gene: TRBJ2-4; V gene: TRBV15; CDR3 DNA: TGTGCCACAGCAGCGTACGGCGGAATAGCCAAAAACATTCAGTACTTC; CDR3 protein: CATAAYGGIAKNIQYF
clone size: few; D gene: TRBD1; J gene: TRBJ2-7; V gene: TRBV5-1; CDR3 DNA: TGCGCCAGCAGTTCAGCAGGGGGTGGCTCCTACGAGCAGTACTTC; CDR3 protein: CASSSAGGGSYEQYF
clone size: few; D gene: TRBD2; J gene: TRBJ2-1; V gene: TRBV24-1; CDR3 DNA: TGTGCCACCAGTGGGTCCAGCGGGAGGAATAATGAGCAGTTCTTC; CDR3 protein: CATSGSSGRNNEQFF
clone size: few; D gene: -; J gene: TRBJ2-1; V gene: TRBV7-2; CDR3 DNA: TGTGCCAGCAGCTTAGGAAGGGGATCCCGCTCCTACAATGAGCAGTTCTTC; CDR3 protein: CASSLGRGSRSYNEQFF
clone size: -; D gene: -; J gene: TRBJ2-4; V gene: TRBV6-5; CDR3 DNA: TGTGCCAGCAGTTACTCCTCAACATGGGCCGGGGACATTCAGTACTTC; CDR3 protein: CASSYSSTWAGDIQYF
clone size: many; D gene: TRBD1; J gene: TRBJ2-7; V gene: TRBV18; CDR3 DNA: TGTGCCAGCTCTTACGCCGGGACAGGGGGCTACGAGCAGTACTTC; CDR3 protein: CASSYAGTGGYEQYF
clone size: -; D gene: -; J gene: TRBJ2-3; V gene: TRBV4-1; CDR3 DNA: TGCGCCAGCAGCCAAAACAGCTTATCAGATACGCAGTATTTT; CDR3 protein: CASSQNSLSDTQYF
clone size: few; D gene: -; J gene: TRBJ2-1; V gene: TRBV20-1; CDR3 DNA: TGCAGTGCTACGGCGGACAGCTCCTACAATGAGCAGTTCTTC; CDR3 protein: CSATADSSYNEQFF
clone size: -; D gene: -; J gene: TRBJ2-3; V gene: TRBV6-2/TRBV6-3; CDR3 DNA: TGTGCCAGCAGGTACTCAGAGCTTACAGATACGCAGTATTTT; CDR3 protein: CASRYSELTDTQYF
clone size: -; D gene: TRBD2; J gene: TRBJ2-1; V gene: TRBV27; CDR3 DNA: TGTGCCACCAAAAGTGCGGGAGGGGGCTACAATGAGCAGTTCTTC; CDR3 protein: CATKSAGGGYNEQFF
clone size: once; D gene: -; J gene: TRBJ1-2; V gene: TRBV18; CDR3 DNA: TGTGCCAGCTCGCCGGGCGAGACTAACTATGGCTACACCTTC; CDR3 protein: CASSPGETNYGYTF
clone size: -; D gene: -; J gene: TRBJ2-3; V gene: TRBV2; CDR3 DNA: TGTGCCAACGACACAGATACGCAGTATTTT; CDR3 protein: CANDTDTQYF
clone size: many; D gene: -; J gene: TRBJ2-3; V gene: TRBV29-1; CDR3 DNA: TGCAGCGTTGGATTTCAGGGGAGGGATACGCAGTATTTT; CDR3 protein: CSVGFQGRDTQYF
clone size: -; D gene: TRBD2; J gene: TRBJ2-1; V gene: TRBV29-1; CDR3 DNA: TGCAGCGGTGCCGGCGCGGGAGGGCCTGGTGAGCAGTTCTTC; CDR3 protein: CSGAGAGGPGEQFF
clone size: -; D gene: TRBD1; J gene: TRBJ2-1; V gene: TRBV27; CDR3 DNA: TGTGCCAGCAGCGGTTCGGACAGGTATATCGGCAATGAGCAGTTCTTC; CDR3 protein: CASSGSDRYIGNEQFF
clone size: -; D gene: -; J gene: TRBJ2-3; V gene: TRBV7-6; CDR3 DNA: TGTGCCAGCAGCTTAGAGCAGGCAGATACGCAGTATTTT; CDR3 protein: CASSLEQADTQYF
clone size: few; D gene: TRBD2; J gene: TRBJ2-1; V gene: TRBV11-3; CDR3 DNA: TGTGCCAGCAGCTTCTCCGGGTCGGTAGCGGGGGACAATGAGCAGTTCTTC; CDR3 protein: CASSFSGSVAGDNEQFF
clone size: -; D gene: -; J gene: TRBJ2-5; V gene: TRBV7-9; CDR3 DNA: TGTGCCAGCAGCTTAGGGGGCCCCGGGTTAGAGACCCAGTACTTC; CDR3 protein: CASSLGGPGLETQYF
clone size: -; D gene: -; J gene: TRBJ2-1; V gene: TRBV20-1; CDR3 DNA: TGCAGTGCTCCGGGACTCAACTACAATGAGCAGTTCTTC; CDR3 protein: CSAPGLNYNEQFF
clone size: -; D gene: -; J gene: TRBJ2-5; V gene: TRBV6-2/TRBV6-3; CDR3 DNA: TGTGCCAGCAGTTCCCGGGGGGCAGGAGGCGGTGATGAGACCCAGTACTTC; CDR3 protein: CASSSRGAGGGDETQYF
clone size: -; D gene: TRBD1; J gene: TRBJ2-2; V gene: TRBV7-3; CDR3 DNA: TGTGCCAGCAGCAAATACGGACAGGGAGGCACCGGGGAGCTGTTTTTT; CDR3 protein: CASSKYGQGGTGELFF
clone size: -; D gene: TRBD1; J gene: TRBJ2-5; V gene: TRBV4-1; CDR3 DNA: TGCGCCAGCAGCCAAGACTCCCTGGGGACAGGGGGAGAGACCCAGTACTTC; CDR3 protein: CASSQDSLGTGGETQYF